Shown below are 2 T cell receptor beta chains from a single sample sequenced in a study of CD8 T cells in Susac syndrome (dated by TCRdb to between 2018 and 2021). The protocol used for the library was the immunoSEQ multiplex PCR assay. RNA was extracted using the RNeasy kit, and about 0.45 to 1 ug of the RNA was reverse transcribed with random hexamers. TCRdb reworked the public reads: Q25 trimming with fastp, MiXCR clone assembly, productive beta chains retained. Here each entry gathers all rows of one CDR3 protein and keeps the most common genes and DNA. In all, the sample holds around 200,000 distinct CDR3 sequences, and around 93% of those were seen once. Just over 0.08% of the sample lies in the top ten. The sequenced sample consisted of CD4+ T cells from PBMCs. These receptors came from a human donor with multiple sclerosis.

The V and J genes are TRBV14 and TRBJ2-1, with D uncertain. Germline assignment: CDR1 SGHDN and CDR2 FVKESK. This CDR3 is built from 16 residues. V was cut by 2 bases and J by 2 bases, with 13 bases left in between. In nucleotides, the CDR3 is TGTGCCAGCAGCCAACTCCTTAAGGGCGCCTACAATGAGCAGTTCTTC. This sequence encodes CASSQLLKGAYNEQFF.

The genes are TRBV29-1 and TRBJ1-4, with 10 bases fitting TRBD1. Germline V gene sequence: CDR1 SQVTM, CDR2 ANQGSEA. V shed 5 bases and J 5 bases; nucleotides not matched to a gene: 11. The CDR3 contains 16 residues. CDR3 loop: CSVRTPPGQGNEKLFF. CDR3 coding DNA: TGCAGCGTTCGAACACCTCCGGGACAGGGGAATGAAAAACTGTTTTTT.